The following is a T cell receptor beta chain sequence with its context. This record belongs to a study of blood T cell repertoires in COVID-19. Some clones are missing from TCRdb's copy, which holds only in-frame ones; the method was immunoSEQ multiplex PCR. The sample has more than 15,000 clones, roughly 80% seen once; the top ten hold approximately 22%. Germline V gives CDR1 SEHNR, CDR2 FQNEAQ (reference sequence). Trimming removed 5 bases from V and 3 bases from J, with 5 bases in between. This CDR3 is built from 13 residues. Sequencing was performed on peripheral blood. The clonotype comes from an elderly man with active or convalescent COVID-19. V gene TRBV7-9 combines with J gene TRBJ2-6; D unclear. CDR3 sequence reads: CASSQNGANVLTF. The CDR3 DNA is TGTGCCAGCAGCCAGAATGGGGCCAACGTCCTGACTTTC.